This T cell receptor beta chain was profiled in a study of blood T cell repertoires in COVID-19. Overall study: Collection of acute and convalescent COVID-19 samples took place in the United States, Italy and Spain. Sample material is recorded as cDNA or gDNA derived from T cells, B-cell-depleted T cells, or PBMCs.

The CDR3 extends over 14 amino acids. The V and J ends lost 0 bases and 4 bases respectively, with 7 bases between them. Germline V gives CDR1 KGHSH, CDR2 LQKENI. Repertoires were generated with immunoSEQ multiplex PCR, while TCRdb's copy carries only in-frame clones and drops some. The repertoire holds 90,000 or so clones, with 85% to 90% as singletons. The sample was peripheral blood. This receptor was taken from an elderly woman with active COVID-19. This chain connects TRBV18 to TRBJ2-1; D might be TRBD1 (6 bases). This chain's CDR3 is CASSPPDRYNEQFF. As DNA, the CDR3 is TGTGCCAGCTCACCACCGGACAGATACAATGAGCAGTTCTTC. The variable domain in full, with the rest retrieved from reference TRBV18 and TRBJ2-1, is NAGVMQNPRHLVRRRGQEARLRCSPMKGHSHVYWYRQLPEEGLKFMVYLQKENIIDESGMPKERFSAEFPKEGPSILRIQQVVRGDSAAYFCASSPPDRYNEQFFGPGTRLTVL.